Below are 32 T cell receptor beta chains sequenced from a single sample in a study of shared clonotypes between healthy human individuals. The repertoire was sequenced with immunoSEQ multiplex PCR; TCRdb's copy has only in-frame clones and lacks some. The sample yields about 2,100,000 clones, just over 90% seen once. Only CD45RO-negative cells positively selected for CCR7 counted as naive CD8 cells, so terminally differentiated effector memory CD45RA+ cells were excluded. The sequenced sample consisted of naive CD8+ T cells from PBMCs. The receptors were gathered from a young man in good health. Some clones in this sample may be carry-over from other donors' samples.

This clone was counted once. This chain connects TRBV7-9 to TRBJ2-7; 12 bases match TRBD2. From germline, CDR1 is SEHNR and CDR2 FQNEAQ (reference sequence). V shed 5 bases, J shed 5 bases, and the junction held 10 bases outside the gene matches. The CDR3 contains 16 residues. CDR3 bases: TGTGCCAGCAGCGCCAAAGGGACTAGCGGGTCCCACGAGCAGTACTTC. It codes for CASSAKGTSGSHEQYF.

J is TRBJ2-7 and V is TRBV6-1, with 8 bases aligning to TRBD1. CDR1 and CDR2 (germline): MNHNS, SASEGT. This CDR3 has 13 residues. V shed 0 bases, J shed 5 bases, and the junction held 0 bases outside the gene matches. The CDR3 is CASSEADRDEQYF. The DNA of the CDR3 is TGTGCCAGCAGTGAAGCGGACAGGGACGAGCAGTACTTC.

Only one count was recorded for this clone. In nucleotides, the CDR3 is TGTGCCAGCAGTGATTGGGTATTAGCCAAAAACATTCAGTACTTC. This encodes CASSDWVLAKNIQYF. The V call is TRBV6-1, the J call TRBJ2-4; D remains unclear. The CDR3 extends over 15 amino acids. From germline, CDR1 is MNHNS and CDR2 SASEGT. The V and J ends lost 3 bases and 0 bases respectively, with 9 bases between them.

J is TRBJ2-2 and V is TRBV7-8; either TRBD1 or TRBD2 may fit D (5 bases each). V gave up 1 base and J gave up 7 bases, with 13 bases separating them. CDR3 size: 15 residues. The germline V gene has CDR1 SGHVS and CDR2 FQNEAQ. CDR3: CASSLGPWDLGELFF. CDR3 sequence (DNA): TGTGCCAGCAGCTTAGGCCCGTGGGACCTCGGGGAGCTGTTTTTT.

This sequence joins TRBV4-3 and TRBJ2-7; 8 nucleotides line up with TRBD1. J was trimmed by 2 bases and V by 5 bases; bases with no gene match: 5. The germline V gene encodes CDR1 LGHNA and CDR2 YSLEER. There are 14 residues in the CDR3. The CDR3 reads CASSLDRGPYEQYF. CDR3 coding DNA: TGCGCCAGCAGCTTAGACAGGGGCCCCTACGAGCAGTACTTC.

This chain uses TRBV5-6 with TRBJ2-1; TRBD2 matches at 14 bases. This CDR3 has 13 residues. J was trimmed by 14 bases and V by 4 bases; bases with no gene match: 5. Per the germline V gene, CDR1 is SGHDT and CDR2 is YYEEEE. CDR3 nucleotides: TGTGCCAGCAGCCTGACTAGCGGGAGGGGGAAGTTCTTC. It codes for CASSLTSGRGKFF.

CDR3 nucleotides: TGTGCCAGCAGCTTAGCGGGCGGGAGCTACTACAATGAGCAGTTCTTC. This encodes CASSLAGGSYYNEQFF. The V call is TRBV7-9, the J call TRBJ2-1, with 7 bases matching TRBD2. The CDR3 length is 16 residues. Germline V gene data show CDR1 as SEHNR and CDR2 as FQNEAQ (reference sequence). The trim removed 0 bases at V and 3 bases at J, leaving 5 bases unmatched.

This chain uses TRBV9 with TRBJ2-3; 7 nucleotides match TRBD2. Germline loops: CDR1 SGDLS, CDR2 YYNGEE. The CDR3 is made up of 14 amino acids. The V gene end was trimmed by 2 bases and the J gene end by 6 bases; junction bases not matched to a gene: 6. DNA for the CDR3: TGTGCCAGCAGCGTTTACCAGGGAGGGGATACGCAGTATTTT. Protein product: CASSVYQGGDTQYF.

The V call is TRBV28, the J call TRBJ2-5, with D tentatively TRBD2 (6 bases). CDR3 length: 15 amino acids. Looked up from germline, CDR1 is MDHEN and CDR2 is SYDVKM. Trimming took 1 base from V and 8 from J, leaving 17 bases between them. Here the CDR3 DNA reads TGTGCCAGCAGTTTATCCTCCGGACGGGGGTCTACCCAGTACTTC. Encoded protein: CASSLSSGRGSTQYF.

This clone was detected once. CDR3 residues: CASSVGRGAEIYNEQFF. The CDR3 nucleotides are TGTGCCAGCAGCGTAGGGAGGGGTGCGGAAATCTACAATGAGCAGTTCTTC. J is TRBJ2-1 and V is TRBV9, with D possibly TRBD2 on 6 matching bases. Deletions cut 0 bases from V and 3 bases from J, with 16 bases between. In germline, CDR1 is SGDLS, CDR2 YYNGEE. This CDR3 is 17 amino acids long.

The CDR3 loop reads CASSFGTGGESVGGYTF. In DNA form, the CDR3 reads TGTGCCAGCAGCTTCGGGACAGGGGGCGAATCGGTCGGTGGCTACACCTTC. The gene calls are TRBV14 and TRBJ1-2; 12 nucleotides line up with TRBD1. Trimming cost V 5 bases and J 7 bases; bases outside gene matches: 14. In germline, CDR1 is SGHDN, CDR2 FVKESK. The CDR3 is 17 amino acids. Full variable domain (remainder filled in from reference TRBV14 and TRBJ1-2): EAGVTQFPSHSVIEKGQTVTLRCDPISGHDNLYWYRRVMGKEIKFLLHFVKESKQDESGMPNNRFLAERTGGTYSTLKVQPAELEDSGVYFCASSFGTGGESVGGYTFGSGTRLTVV.

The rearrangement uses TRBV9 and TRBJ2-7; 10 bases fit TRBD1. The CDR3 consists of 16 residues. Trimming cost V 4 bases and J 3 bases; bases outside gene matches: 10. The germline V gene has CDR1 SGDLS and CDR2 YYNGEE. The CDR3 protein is CASSHQPGQGIYEQYF. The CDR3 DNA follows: TGTGCCAGCAGCCACCAACCGGGACAGGGGATCTACGAGCAGTACTTC.

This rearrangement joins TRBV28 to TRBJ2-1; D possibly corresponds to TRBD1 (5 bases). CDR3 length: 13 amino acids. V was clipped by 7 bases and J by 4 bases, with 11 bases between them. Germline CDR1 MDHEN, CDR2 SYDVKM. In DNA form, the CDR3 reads TGTGCCAGCACCTCCGACAGATACAATGAGCAGTTCTTC. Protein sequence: CASTSDRYNEQFF.

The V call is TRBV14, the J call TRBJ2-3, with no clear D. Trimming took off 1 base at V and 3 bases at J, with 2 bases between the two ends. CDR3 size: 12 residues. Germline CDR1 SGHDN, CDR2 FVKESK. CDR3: CASSQATDTQYF. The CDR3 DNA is TGTGCCAGCAGCCAAGCTACAGATACGCAGTATTTT. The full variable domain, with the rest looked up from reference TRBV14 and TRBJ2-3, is EAGVTQFPSHSVIEKGQTVTLRCDPISGHDNLYWYRRVMGKEIKFLLHFVKESKQDESGMPNNRFLAERTGGTYSTLKVQPAELEDSGVYFCASSQATDTQYFGPGTRLTVL.

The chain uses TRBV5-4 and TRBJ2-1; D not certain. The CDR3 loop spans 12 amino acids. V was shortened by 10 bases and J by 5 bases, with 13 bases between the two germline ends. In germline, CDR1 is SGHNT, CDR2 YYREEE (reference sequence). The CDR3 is CAARLEDNEQFF. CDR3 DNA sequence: TGTGCCGCCCGCTTGGAAGACAATGAGCAGTTCTTC.

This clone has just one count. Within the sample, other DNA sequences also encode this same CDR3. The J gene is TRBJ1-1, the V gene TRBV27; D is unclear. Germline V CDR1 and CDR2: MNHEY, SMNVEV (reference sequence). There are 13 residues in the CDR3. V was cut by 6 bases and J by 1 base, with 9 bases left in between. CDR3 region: CASSLSPNTEAFF. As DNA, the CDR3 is TGTGCCAGCAGCCTCAGTCCGAACACTGAAGCTTTCTTT.

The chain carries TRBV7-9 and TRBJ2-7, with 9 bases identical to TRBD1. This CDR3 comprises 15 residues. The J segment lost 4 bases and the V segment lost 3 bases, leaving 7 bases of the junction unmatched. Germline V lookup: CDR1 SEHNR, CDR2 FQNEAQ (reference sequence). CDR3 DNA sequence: TGTGCCAGCAGCTTTAACAGGGGGCGTACGTACGAGCAGTACTTC. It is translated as CASSFNRGRTYEQYF. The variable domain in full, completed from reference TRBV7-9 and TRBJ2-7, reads DTGVSQNPRHKITKRGQNVTFRCDPISEHNRLYWYRQTLGQGPEFLTYFQNEAQLEKSRLLSDRFSAERPKGSFSTLEIQRTEQGDSAMYLCASSFNRGRTYEQYFGPGTRLTVT.

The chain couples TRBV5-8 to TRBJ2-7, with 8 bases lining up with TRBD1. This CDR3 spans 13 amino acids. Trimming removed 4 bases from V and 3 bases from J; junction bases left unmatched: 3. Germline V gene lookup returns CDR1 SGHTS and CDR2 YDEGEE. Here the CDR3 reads CASSRTGSYEQYF. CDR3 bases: TGTGCCAGCAGCCGGACAGGGAGCTACGAGCAGTACTTC.

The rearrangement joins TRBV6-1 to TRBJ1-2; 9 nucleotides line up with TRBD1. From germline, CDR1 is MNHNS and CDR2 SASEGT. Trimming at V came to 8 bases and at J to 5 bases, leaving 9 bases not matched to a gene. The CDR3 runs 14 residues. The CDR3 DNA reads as TGTGCCAGCGAGTCGTACAGGGGGCGTTATGGCTACACCTTC. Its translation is CASESYRGRYGYTF.

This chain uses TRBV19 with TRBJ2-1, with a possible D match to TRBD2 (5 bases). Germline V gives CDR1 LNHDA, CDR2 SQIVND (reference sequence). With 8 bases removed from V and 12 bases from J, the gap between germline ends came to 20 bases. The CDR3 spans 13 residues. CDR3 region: CASSFNEDLRQFF. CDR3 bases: TGTGCCAGTTCCTTTAACGAGGACTTAAGGCAGTTCTTC.

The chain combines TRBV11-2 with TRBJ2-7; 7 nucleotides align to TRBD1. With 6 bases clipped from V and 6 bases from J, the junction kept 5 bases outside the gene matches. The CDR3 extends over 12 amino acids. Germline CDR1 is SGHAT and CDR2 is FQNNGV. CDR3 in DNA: TGTGCCAGCAGTTCTAACAGGGGCGAGCAGTACTTC. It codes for CASSSNRGEQYF.

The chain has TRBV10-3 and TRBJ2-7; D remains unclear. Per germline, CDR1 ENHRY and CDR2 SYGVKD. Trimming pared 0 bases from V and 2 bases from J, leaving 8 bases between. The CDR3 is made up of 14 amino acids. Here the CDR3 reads CAISESGHTYEQYF. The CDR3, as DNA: TGTGCCATCAGTGAGTCAGGGCACACCTACGAGCAGTACTTC.

The CDR3 nucleotides are TGCAGCGCCCCGAGCGGGATCATGAATGAGCAGTTCTTC. Encoded protein: CSAPSGIMNEQFF. The genes are TRBV29-1 and TRBJ2-1; 7 bases are shared with TRBD2. Germline trimming cut 7 bases from V and 7 bases from J; bases unmatched to any gene: 10. Germline CDR1 reads SQVTM; CDR2 reads ANQGSEA. The CDR3 runs to 13 residues.

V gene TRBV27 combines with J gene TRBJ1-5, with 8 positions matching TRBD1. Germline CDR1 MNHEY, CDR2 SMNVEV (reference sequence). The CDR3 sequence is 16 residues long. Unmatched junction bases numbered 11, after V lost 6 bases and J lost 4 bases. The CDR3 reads CASSLRQGAFNQPQHF. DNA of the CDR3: TGTGCCAGCAGCCTCCGGCAGGGGGCTTTTAATCAGCCCCAGCATTTT.

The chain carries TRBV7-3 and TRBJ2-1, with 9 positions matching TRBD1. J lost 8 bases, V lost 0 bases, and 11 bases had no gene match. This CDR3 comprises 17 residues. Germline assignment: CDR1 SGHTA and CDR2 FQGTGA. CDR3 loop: CASSLTLRQGVSDEQFF. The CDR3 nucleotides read TGTGCCAGCAGCTTAACGTTGAGACAGGGGGTGTCAGATGAGCAGTTCTTC.

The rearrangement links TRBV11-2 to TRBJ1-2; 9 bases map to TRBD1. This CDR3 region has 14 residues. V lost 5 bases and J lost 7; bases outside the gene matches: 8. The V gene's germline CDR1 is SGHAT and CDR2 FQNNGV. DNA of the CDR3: TGTGCCAGCAGCCCGAGGGACAGGGCGGTTGGCTACACCTTC. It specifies CASSPRDRAVGYTF.

The CDR3 DNA is TGTGCCAGCAGCTCCATCGAGGGCACTGAAGCTTTCTTT. This codes for CASSSIEGTEAFF. V usage is TRBV7-3 and J usage is TRBJ1-1; unclear D gene. This CDR3 region has 13 residues. Germline V lookup: CDR1 SGHTA, CDR2 FQGTGA. V was pared by 4 bases and J by 4 bases, with 10 bases between.

The CDR3 sequence: CALRGPPETQYF. DNA for the CDR3: TGTGCCCTCCGGGGACCCCCAGAGACCCAGTACTTC. This chain connects TRBV2 to TRBJ2-5; TRBD1 or TRBD2 may be the D gene (5 bases each). V lost 11 bases and J lost 4, with 14 bases in between. Germline CDR1 SNHLY, CDR2 FYNNEI. The CDR3 has 12 amino acids.

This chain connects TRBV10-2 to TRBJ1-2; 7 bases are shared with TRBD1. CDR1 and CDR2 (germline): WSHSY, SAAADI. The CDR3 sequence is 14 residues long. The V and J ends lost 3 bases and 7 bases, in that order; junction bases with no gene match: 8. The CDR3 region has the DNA TGCGCCAGCAGTGATAATGCCAGGGGGACTGGCTACACCTTC. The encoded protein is CASSDNARGTGYTF.

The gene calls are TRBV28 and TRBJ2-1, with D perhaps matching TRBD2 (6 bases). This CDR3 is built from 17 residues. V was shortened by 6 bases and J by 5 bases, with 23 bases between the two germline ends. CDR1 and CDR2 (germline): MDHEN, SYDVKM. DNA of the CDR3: TGTGCCAGCAGCCAACCCCCGGGCCCTAGCGCACACAATGAGCAGTTCTTC. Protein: CASSQPPGPSAHNEQFF.

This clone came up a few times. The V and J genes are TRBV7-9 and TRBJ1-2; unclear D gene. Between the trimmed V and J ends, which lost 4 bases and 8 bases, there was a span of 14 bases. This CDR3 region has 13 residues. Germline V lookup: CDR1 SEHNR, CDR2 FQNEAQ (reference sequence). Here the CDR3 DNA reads TGTGCCAGCAGCTCTCGCTCCGCCCGGGGCTACACCTTC. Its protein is CASSSRSARGYTF.

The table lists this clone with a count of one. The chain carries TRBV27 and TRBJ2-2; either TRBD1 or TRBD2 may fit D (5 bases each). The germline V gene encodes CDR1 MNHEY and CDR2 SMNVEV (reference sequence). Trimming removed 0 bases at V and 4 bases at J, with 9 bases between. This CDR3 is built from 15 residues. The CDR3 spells CASSLSAGSTGELFF. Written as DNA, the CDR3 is TGTGCCAGCAGTTTATCAGCAGGGAGCACCGGGGAGCTGTTTTTT.